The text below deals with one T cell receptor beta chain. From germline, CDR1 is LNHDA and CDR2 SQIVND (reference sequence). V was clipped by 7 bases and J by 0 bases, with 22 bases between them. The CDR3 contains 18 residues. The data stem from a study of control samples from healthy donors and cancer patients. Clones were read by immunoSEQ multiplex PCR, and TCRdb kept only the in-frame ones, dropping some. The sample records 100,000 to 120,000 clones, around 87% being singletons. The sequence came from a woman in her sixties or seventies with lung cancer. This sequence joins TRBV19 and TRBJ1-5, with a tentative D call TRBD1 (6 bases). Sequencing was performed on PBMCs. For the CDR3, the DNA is TGTGCCAGTACCCTGGGGGGTCGACAGGTCCTTAGCAATCAGCCCCAGCATTTT. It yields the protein CASTLGGRQVLSNQPQHF.